Listed below are T cell receptor beta chains from one sample, sequenced in a study of blood T cell repertoires in COVID-19. Libraries were prepared by immunoSEQ multiplex PCR; TCRdb keeps only in-frame clonotypes and omits some of them. The sample yields some 220,000 clones, approximately 85% seen once. The sequencing input was peripheral blood. Receptors were obtained from a woman between 65 and 79 years old with COVID-19, enrolled during active disease. The CDR3 runs from the conserved cysteine through the conserved F or W. The D gene is left open where the match is weak. The size field is filled for only some rows; it gives once, few, many or a size class.

V	D	J	size	CDR3	DNA
TRBV6-6	.	TRBJ2-5	.	CASSYHRVETQYF	TGTGCCAGCAGTTACCACAGGGTAGAGACCCAGTACTTC
TRBV15	TRBD2	TRBJ2-7	once	CATSRDPLSGRAYEQYF	TGTGCCACCAGCAGAGATCCCCTTAGCGGGAGAGCCTACGAGCAGTACTTC
TRBV4-2	TRBD1	TRBJ2-2	.	CASSPGQGGLGELFF	TGTGCCAGCAGCCCGGGACAGGGGGGTTTAGGGGAGCTGTTTTTT
TRBV6-5	.	TRBJ1-2	.	CASSRGQAPNYGYTF	TGTGCCAGCAGTCGCGGACAAGCGCCTAACTATGGCTACACCTTC
TRBV19	TRBD1	TRBJ1-5	.	CASSIGGGSGGSQPQHF	TGTGCCAGTAGTATAGGAGGGGGTTCAGGGGGCAGCCAGCCCCAGCATTTT
TRBV5-1	TRBD1	TRBJ2-5	few	CASSPGTGVMETQYF	TGCGCCAGCAGCCCCGGGACAGGGGTGATGGAGACCCAGTACTTC
TRBV7-8	.	TRBJ1-1	.	CASSLGGWGGTEAFF	TGTGCCAGCAGCTTAGGAGGGTGGGGGGGCACTGAAGCTTTCTTT
TRBV6-5	.	TRBJ2-3	few	CASSLEDTQYF	TGTGCCAGCAGTTTGGAGGATACGCAGTATTTT
TRBV7-8	TRBD2	TRBJ2-1	once	CASSLGGRAAHEQFF	TGTGCCAGCAGCTTAGGCGGGAGGGCCGCCCATGAGCAGTTCTTC
TRBV4-2	TRBD1	TRBJ2-2	.	CASSQGTGGSTGELFF	TGTGCCAGCAGCCAAGGGACAGGGGGCAGCACCGGGGAGCTGTTTTTT
TRBV10-3	.	TRBJ1-3	.	CAISDWASGNTIYF	TGTGCCATCAGTGACTGGGCCTCTGGAAACACCATATATTTT
TRBV3-1/TRBV3-2	.	TRBJ1-6	.	CASSQGQGTNSPLHF	TGTGCCAGCAGCCAAGGTCAGGGGACTAATTCACCCCTCCACTTT
TRBV5-1	TRBD1	TRBJ1-2	.	CASSFGQGAANYGYTF	TGCGCCAGCAGCTTTGGACAGGGGGCCGCCAACTATGGCTACACCTTC
TRBV7-9	.	TRBJ1-2	.	CASSFRGDGYTF	TGTGCCAGCAGCTTCCGGGGGGATGGCTACACCTTC
TRBV4-3	.	TRBJ1-2	few	CASSQDRQVIYGYTF	TGCGCCAGCAGCCAAGATCGGCAGGTTATCTATGGCTACACCTTC
TRBV3-1/TRBV3-2	.	TRBJ1-2	.	CASSSSGVQFNYGYTF	TGTGCCAGCAGCTCAAGCGGGGTACAGTTTAACTATGGCTACACCTTC
TRBV5-6	TRBD1	TRBJ1-1	.	CASSPGTGGTEAFF	TGTGCCAGCAGCCCCGGGACAGGGGGCACTGAAGCTTTCTTT
TRBV24-1	.	TRBJ1-2	.	CATSDLTNGYTF	TGTGCCACCAGTGATTTGACAAATGGCTACACCTTC
TRBV7-3	.	TRBJ1-1	.	CASSFAAFSAEAFF	TGTGCCAGCAGCTTCGCGGCATTCTCGGCTGAAGCTTTCTTT
TRBV18	.	TRBJ1-3	.	CASSQPGEDSGNTIYF	TGTGCCAGCTCACAACCGGGAGAAGACTCTGGAAACACCATATATTTT
TRBV29-1	TRBD1	TRBJ2-7	.	CSVRTGTVEQYF	TGCAGCGTTCGGACAGGGACGGTCGAGCAGTACTTC
TRBV7-2	TRBD2	TRBJ2-2	.	CASSLQTSGRGGELFF	TGTGCCAGCAGCTTACAGACTAGCGGGAGAGGCGGGGAGCTGTTTTTT
TRBV7-9	.	TRBJ1-2	few	CASSPSRTVNYGYTF	TGTGCCAGCAGCCCTAGCCGGACGGTTAACTATGGCTACACCTTC
TRBV11-3	TRBD1	TRBJ2-7	.	CASSSTGGSYEQYF	TGTGCCAGCAGCTCCACAGGGGGCAGCTACGAGCAGTACTTC
TRBV27	.	TRBJ1-6	once	CASSLFRLSGNSPLHF	TGTGCCAGCAGTTTATTCAGACTCTCTGGTAATTCACCCCTCCACTTT
TRBV3-1/TRBV3-2	TRBD2	TRBJ2-3	.	CASSQEWRGVLDTQYF	TGTGCCAGCAGCCAAGAATGGCGGGGGGTGTTGGATACGCAGTATTTT
TRBV6-5	.	TRBJ1-3	.	CASRPGLGGGDTIYF	TGTGCCAGCAGGCCCGGGTTGGGGGGTGGAGACACCATATATTTT
TRBV18	.	TRBJ1-2	.	CASSPLSAGHTITNYGYTF	TGTGCCAGCTCACCACTTTCTGCAGGGCACACTATTACTAACTATGGCTACACCTTC
TRBV5-1	.	TRBJ2-5	.	CASNVRGTDEAQYF	TGCGCCAGCAACGTTCGGGGGACAGACGAGGCCCAGTACTTC
TRBV10-2	.	TRBJ1-6	.	CASSDWGLGTDSPLHF	TGCGCCAGCAGTGATTGGGGGTTGGGGACTGATTCACCCCTCCACTTT
TRBV2	TRBD1	TRBJ1-2	.	CASGTGYLDGYTF	TGTGCCAGTGGGACAGGGTATCTAGATGGCTACACCTTC
TRBV11-3	.	TRBJ2-5	.	CASSQNGWRNQETQYF	TGTGCCAGCAGCCAAAACGGGTGGCGGAACCAAGAGACCCAGTACTTC
TRBV6-5	.	TRBJ1-6	.	CASRPTNSPLHF	TGTGCCAGCAGACCCACAAATTCACCCCTCCACTTT
TRBV7-2	TRBD1	TRBJ1-1	.	CASIRPRQGSEAFF	TGTGCCAGCATCCGACCCCGACAGGGCTCTGAAGCTTTCTTT
TRBV6-2/TRBV6-3	TRBD1	TRBJ1-2	.	CASSPRDSYGYTF	TGTGCCAGCAGCCCCCGGGACAGCTATGGCTACACCTTC
TRBV7-2	.	TRBJ1-1	.	CASSLIPGGLSQEAFF	TGTGCCAGCAGCTTAATCCCGGGAGGCCTTAGTCAAGAAGCTTTCTTT
TRBV2	.	TRBJ2-4	.	CASSDRSAKNIQYF	TGTGCCAGCAGTGACAGATCAGCCAAAAACATTCAGTACTTC
TRBV18	.	TRBJ2-3	.	CASSPRSEYTDTQYF	TGTGCCAGCTCACCTCGCAGCGAATACACAGATACGCAGTATTTT
TRBV19	TRBD1	TRBJ1-5	.	CASNKDRVGNQPQHF	TGTGCCAGTAACAAGGACAGGGTCGGCAATCAGCCCCAGCATTTT
TRBV24-1	TRBD1	TRBJ1-4	.	CATSDSHPGQGRELFF	TGTGCCACCAGTGACTCCCATCCGGGACAGGGTCGAGAACTGTTTTTT
TRBV10-3	TRBD2	TRBJ2-1	.	CAIAGLAYNEQFF	TGTGCCATCGCGGGACTAGCCTACAATGAGCAGTTCTTC
TRBV6-6	TRBD2	TRBJ2-1	.	CASSRGRLAGAGNEQFF	TGTGCCAGCAGTCGCGGCAGGCTAGCGGGAGCGGGGAATGAGCAGTTCTTC
TRBV6-2/TRBV6-3	.	TRBJ1-5	.	CASSYSHRSNQPQHF	TGTGCCAGCAGTTACTCCCACAGAAGCAATCAGCCCCAGCATTTT
TRBV19	TRBD1	TRBJ1-5	.	CASSIAHGTGPSNQPQHF	TGTGCCAGTAGTATAGCCCACGGGACAGGGCCTAGCAATCAGCCCCAGCATTTT
TRBV11-3	TRBD2	TRBJ2-4	.	CASSLDAGGNIQYF	TGTGCCAGCAGCTTAGATGCGGGGGGGAACATTCAGTACTTC
TRBV7-2	.	TRBJ1-3	.	CASSSGLSGNTIYF	TGTGCCAGCAGCTCAGGCCTCTCTGGAAACACCATATATTTT
TRBV6-5	.	TRBJ1-5	.	CASSHRVNDQPQHF	TGTGCCAGCAGTCACAGGGTCAACGATCAGCCCCAGCATTTT
TRBV6-2/TRBV6-3	.	TRBJ1-6	.	CASSPRDYNSPLHF	TGTGCCAGCAGTCCCCGGGACTATAATTCACCCCTCCACTTT
TRBV15	.	TRBJ1-6	.	CATTSSYNSPLHF	TGTGCCACCACGAGCTCCTATAATTCACCCCTCCACTTT
TRBV28	TRBD2	TRBJ2-7	many	CASSLQGLAGGRSEQYF	TGTGCCAGCAGTTTACAGGGACTAGCGGGGGGGCGTAGCGAGCAGTACTTC
TRBV23-1	TRBD1	TRBJ1-1	.	CASSHLPGTENTEAFF	TGCGCCAGCAGTCACCTACCCGGGACAGAGAACACTGAAGCTTTCTTT
TRBV24-1	TRBD1	TRBJ1-4	.	CATGATKQGAPGGNDEKLFF	TGTGCCACTGGGGCGACTAAGCAGGGGGCGCCGGGGGGAAACGATGAAAAACTGTTTTTT
TRBV5-5	.	TRBJ1-6	.	CASSLREANSPLHF	TGTGCCAGCAGCTTACGTGAGGCGAATTCACCCCTCCACTTT